These 27 T cell receptor beta chains share one sample of origin, sequenced in a study of cytomegalovirus exposure and HLA in healthy donors. The primer mix had 60 Vbeta and 13 Jbeta primers. Sequencing was performed with immunoSEQ multiplex PCR; in TCRdb, only in-frame clones are kept and a portion is missing. Of roughly 140,000 clones in the sample, roughly 80% were seen once. Sequencing was carried out using PBMCs. These receptors were taken from a middle-aged man in good health and CMV-seronegative.

This sequence joins TRBV2 and TRBJ2-7; no definite D call. The CDR3 totals 10 residues. Trimming took 8 bases from V and 2 from J, leaving 4 bases between them. The V gene's germline CDR1 is SNHLY and CDR2 FYNNEI. The CDR3 here is CASGPYEQYF. The CDR3 coding sequence is TGTGCCAGCGGCCCCTACGAGCAGTACTTC. The variable domain in full, with the rest retrieved from reference TRBV2 and TRBJ2-7, is EPEVTQTPSHQVTQMGQEVILRCVPISNHLYFYWYRQILGQKVEFLVSFYNNEISEKSEIFDDQFSVERPDGSNFTLKIRSTKLEDSAMYFCASGPYEQYFGPGTRLTVT.

The V and J genes are TRBV7-8 and TRBJ2-2; 7 bases match TRBD1. Germline CDR1 reads SGHVS; CDR2 reads FQNEAQ. Trimming cost V 5 bases and J 5 bases; bases outside gene matches: 8. The CDR3 has 15 residues. DNA for the CDR3: TGTGCCAGCAGCGAGGGACAGACGAGGACCGGGGAGCTGTTTTTT. It codes for CASSEGQTRTGELFF.

This sequence joins TRBV6-6 and TRBJ2-7, with D perhaps matching TRBD1 (6 bases). CDR1 is MNHNY and CDR2 is SVGAGI in the germline V gene (reference sequence). Trimming removed 6 bases at V and 6 bases at J, with 15 bases between. The CDR3 contains 13 residues. The CDR3 here is CASSLDRPAEQYF. As DNA, the CDR3 is TGTGCCAGCAGCTTAGACAGGCCGGCCGAGCAGTACTTC.

This clone was seen only a few times. The J gene is TRBJ2-7, the V gene TRBV10-1, with 12 bases that match TRBD1. Germline loops: CDR1 WNHNN, CDR2 SYGVQD (reference sequence). This CDR3 has 15 amino acids. V shed 5 bases, J shed 5 bases, and the junction held 7 bases outside the gene matches. This CDR3 is CASSTGGTGGHEQYF. The CDR3 DNA reads as TGCGCCAGCAGTACCGGGGGGACAGGGGGCCACGAGCAGTACTTC.

This chain links TRBV18 with TRBJ2-5; tentatively, D is TRBD2 (6 bases). This CDR3 has 14 residues. The V and J ends lost 8 bases and 3 bases respectively, with 16 bases between them. The germline V gene has CDR1 KGHSH and CDR2 LQKENI. CDR3 coding DNA: TGTGCCAGCCTCGGTGGGGGGATCGAAGAGACCCAGTACTTC. It encodes CASLGGGIEETQYF. The full variable domain, completed using reference TRBV18 and TRBJ2-5, is NAGVMQNPRHLVRRRGQEARLRCSPMKGHSHVYWYRQLPEEGLKFMVYLQKENIIDESGMPKERFSAEFPKEGPSILRIQQVVRGDSAAYFCASLGGGIEETQYFGPGTRLLVL.

The chain couples TRBV18 to TRBJ1-1, with TRBD1 matching over 9 bases. V was clipped by 5 bases and J by 3 bases; unmatched bases: 7. The CDR3 length is 15 residues. The germline V gene has CDR1 KGHSH and CDR2 LQKENI. CDR3 protein: CASSAGQGRYTEAFF. Written as DNA, the CDR3 is TGTGCCAGCTCAGCGGGACAGGGTCGTTACACTGAAGCTTTCTTT.

On this clone itself: Other DNA sequences of this sample code for an identical CDR3. This sequence joins TRBV9 and TRBJ2-5; perhaps TRBD1 as D (6 bases). The V gene lost 0 bases and the J gene lost 5 bases, with 11 bases spanning the gap. CDR3 length equals 14 residues. The germline V gene encodes CDR1 SGDLS and CDR2 YYNGEE. The CDR3 spells CASSVGGGRETQYF. CDR3 DNA: TGTGCCAGCAGCGTAGGTGGGGGCCGGGAGACCCAGTACTTC.

The rearrangement links TRBV18 to TRBJ1-2; no clear D. Germline CDR1 KGHSH, CDR2 LQKENI. V was clipped by 2 bases and J by 5 bases, with 9 bases between them. This CDR3 has 13 amino acids. The CDR3: CASSPSSEYGYTF. The CDR3 DNA reads as TGTGCCAGCTCACCATCTTCCGAGTATGGCTACACCTTC. The whole variable domain, filled in from reference TRBV18 and TRBJ1-2, reads NAGVMQNPRHLVRRRGQEARLRCSPMKGHSHVYWYRQLPEEGLKFMVYLQKENIIDESGMPKERFSAEFPKEGPSILRIQQVVRGDSAAYFCASSPSSEYGYTFGSGTRLTVV.

CDR3 DNA sequence: TGTGCCTGGAGTGCCAGGGTGCACACTGAAGCTTTCTTT. Translating it yields CAWSARVHTEAFF. This chain uses TRBV30 with TRBJ1-1, with D tentatively TRBD1 (5 bases). This CDR3 region has 13 residues. The V gene's germline CDR1 is GTSNPN and CDR2 SVGIG (reference sequence). Trimming removed 1 base at V and 3 bases at J, with 9 bases between.

A few counts support this clone. V and J are TRBV7-9 and TRBJ1-6; D gene ambiguous. Trimming pared 5 bases from V and 7 bases from J, leaving 9 bases between. CDR3 size: 13 residues. Germline V gene data show CDR1 as SEHNR and CDR2 as FQNEAQ (reference sequence). The CDR3 region is CASSTGNNSPLHF. CDR3 sequence (DNA): TGTGCCAGCAGCACGGGAAACAATTCACCCCTCCACTTT.

The chain employs TRBV7-9 and TRBJ2-6, with 11 bases matching TRBD1. The germline V gene encodes CDR1 SEHNR and CDR2 FQNEAQ (reference sequence). Trimming removed 2 bases from V and 3 bases from J; junction bases left unmatched: 3. CDR3 length: 17 amino acids. The CDR3 protein is CASSLRTGGNGANVLTF. The DNA for the CDR3 is TGTGCCAGCAGCTTACGGACAGGGGGCAATGGGGCCAACGTCCTGACTTTC.

This chain uses TRBV18 with TRBJ1-1, with TRBD1 identical over 12 bases. The CDR3 sequence is 16 residues long. V lost 4 bases and J lost 6; bases outside the gene matches: 9. Germline V gene lookup returns CDR1 KGHSH and CDR2 LQKENI. CDR3: CASSQGQGAISAEAFF. The CDR3 nucleotides are TGTGCCAGCTCACAGGGACAGGGGGCAATCAGCGCTGAAGCTTTCTTT.

CDR3 bases: TGCGCCAGCAGCCCCGGACAGTCCTACAATGAGCAGTTCTTC. It encodes CASSPGQSYNEQFF. The rearrangement joins TRBV5-1 to TRBJ2-1, with a weak D call TRBD1 (6 bases). Trimming removed 4 bases from V and 1 base from J, with 9 bases in between. The CDR3 spans 14 residues. The germline V gene encodes CDR1 SGHRS and CDR2 YFSETQ.

This sequence joins TRBV25-1 and TRBJ1-1; D is possibly TRBD1 (5 bases). Germline-derived CDR1 and CDR2 are MGHDK and SYGVNS. Trimming stripped 1 base from V and 0 bases from J, with 12 bases between. The CDR3 sequence is 16 residues long. The CDR3 DNA sequence: TGTGCCAGCAGTGAATTGGGGCGGGGGGTGAACACTGAAGCTTTCTTT. Translated, it gives CASSELGRGVNTEAFF.

This clone was seen just once. One end of the junction fails to match germline, which may point to a read error. This chain joins TRBV11-1 and TRBJ2-5; 8 nucleotides line up with TRBD2. In germline, CDR1 is SGHAT, CDR2 FQDESV (reference sequence). The CDR3 spans 14 residues. CDR3 sequence (DNA): TGTGCCAGCAGTTTAGGACTAGCCAGGGAGACCCAGTACTTC. It codes for CASSLGLARETQYF.

The chain joins TRBV12-5 to TRBJ1-5; 8 bases line up with TRBD1. Germline CDR1 and CDR2: LGHNT and FRNRAP. With V trimmed by 0 bases and J by 0 bases, 4 bases remained unmatched. The CDR3 is 17 amino acids. The CDR3 sequence: CASGLVLGTGSNQPQHF. CDR3 nucleotides: TGTGCTAGTGGTTTGGTACTTGGGACAGGTAGCAATCAGCCCCAGCATTTT.

V and J are TRBV6-1 and TRBJ1-5; D remains ambiguous. Germline CDR1 is MNHNS and CDR2 is SASEGT. This CDR3 contains 15 residues. Trimming removed 4 bases at V and 3 bases at J, with 13 bases between. The CDR3 DNA follows: TGTGCCAGCAGTGCCCCCTCTCCAGTCAATCAGCCCCAGCATTTT. Translated: CASSAPSPVNQPQHF.

The chain recombines TRBV27 with TRBJ1-6, with unresolved D. Per germline, CDR1 MNHEY and CDR2 SMNVEV (reference sequence). V shed 5 bases and J shed 3 bases, with 11 bases lying between them. CDR3 length: 15 residues. CDR3 coding DNA: TGTGCCAGCAGTGTACGACTGAGCTATAATTCACCCCTCCACTTT. Amino acid sequence: CASSVRLSYNSPLHF.

This clone was counted only a few times. This rearrangement joins TRBV5-1 to TRBJ2-7; 10 bases map to TRBD1. The germline CDR1 and CDR2 sequences are SGHRS and YFSETQ. The CDR3 has 14 amino acids. Trimming cost V 5 bases and J 3 bases; bases outside gene matches: 5. CDR3 sequence reads: CASRAGTGVYEQYF. The CDR3 DNA is TGCGCCAGCAGGGCCGGGACAGGGGTCTACGAGCAGTACTTC.

This clone was recorded a few times. The chain couples TRBV5-4 to TRBJ2-6; D is possibly TRBD2 (5 bases). The CDR3 is 18 residues long. CDR1 and CDR2 (germline): SGHNT, YYREEE (reference sequence). V dropped 2 bases and J dropped 0 bases, with 15 bases sitting between them. CDR3 amino acids: CASSLRKGSGSGANVLTF. CDR3 in DNA: TGTGCCAGCAGCTTACGGAAAGGGAGCGGCTCTGGGGCCAACGTCCTGACTTTC.

The chain recombines TRBV30 with TRBJ2-5; tentatively, D is TRBD1 (6 bases). Germline CDR1 GTSNPN, CDR2 SVGIG (reference sequence). CDR3 length: 13 amino acids. Trimming took off 7 bases at V and 5 bases at J, with 17 bases between the two ends. As DNA, the CDR3 is TGTGCCTTCAGACAGGCCGCCCGGGAGACCCAGTACTTC. Protein sequence: CAFRQAARETQYF.

The chain combines TRBV5-1 with TRBJ2-1, with D tentatively TRBD1 (6 bases). Germline V lookup: CDR1 SGHRS, CDR2 YFSETQ. The CDR3 loop spans 13 amino acids. V shed 5 bases and J shed 5 bases, with 11 bases lying between them. CDR3 region: CASRDSVNNEQFF. The CDR3 DNA reads as TGCGCCAGCAGGGACAGCGTTAACAATGAGCAGTTCTTC.

The chain links TRBV27 to TRBJ2-1; TRBD2 matches at 8 bases. The V gene's germline CDR1 is MNHEY and CDR2 SMNVEV (reference sequence). Germline trimming cut 5 bases from V and 3 bases from J; bases unmatched to any gene: 9. The CDR3 totals 16 residues. In DNA form, the CDR3 reads TGTGCCAGCAGTCCCCTTAGCGGGAATGACTACAATGAGCAGTTCTTC. This encodes CASSPLSGNDYNEQFF.

V usage is TRBV2 and J usage is TRBJ1-2; 9 positions match TRBD1. The CDR3 has 12 residues. CDR1 SNHLY and CDR2 FYNNEI come from the germline V gene. With 6 bases clipped from V and 7 bases from J, the junction kept 3 bases outside the gene matches. The CDR3 DNA reads as TGTGCCAGCAGATTGGACAGGGGTGGCTACACCTTC. This translates into CASRLDRGGYTF.

The V call is TRBV4-3, the J call TRBJ1-2; maybe TRBD1 (6 bases). The germline V gene encodes CDR1 LGHNA and CDR2 YSLEER. The V and J ends lost 0 bases and 8 bases respectively, with 13 bases between them. The length of the CDR3 is 14 residues. In DNA, the CDR3 is TGCGCCAGCAGCCAAGAAATAATGACAGGCGGCTACACCTTC. It yields the protein CASSQEIMTGGYTF.

This clone was recorded once. The V gene is TRBV5-8, the J gene TRBJ2-1; D is perhaps TRBD1 (5 bases). The CDR3 has 14 amino acids. The germline gives CDR1 SGHTS, CDR2 YDEGEE. V was trimmed by 0 bases and J by 1 base, leaving 5 bases between them. CDR3 residues: CASSLGQSYNEQFF. DNA of the CDR3: TGTGCCAGCAGCTTGGGACAGTCCTACAATGAGCAGTTCTTC.

The chain has TRBV10-2 and TRBJ1-1, with TRBD1 as a possible D gene (6 bases). This CDR3 is built from 13 residues. V lost 2 bases and J 6 bases, leaving 10 bases between the germline ends. Germline V gene sequence: CDR1 WSHSY, CDR2 SAAADI. The CDR3 DNA is TGCGCCAGCAGTGAGCAGGGGACCTCTGAAGCTTTCTTT. Protein product: CASSEQGTSEAFF.